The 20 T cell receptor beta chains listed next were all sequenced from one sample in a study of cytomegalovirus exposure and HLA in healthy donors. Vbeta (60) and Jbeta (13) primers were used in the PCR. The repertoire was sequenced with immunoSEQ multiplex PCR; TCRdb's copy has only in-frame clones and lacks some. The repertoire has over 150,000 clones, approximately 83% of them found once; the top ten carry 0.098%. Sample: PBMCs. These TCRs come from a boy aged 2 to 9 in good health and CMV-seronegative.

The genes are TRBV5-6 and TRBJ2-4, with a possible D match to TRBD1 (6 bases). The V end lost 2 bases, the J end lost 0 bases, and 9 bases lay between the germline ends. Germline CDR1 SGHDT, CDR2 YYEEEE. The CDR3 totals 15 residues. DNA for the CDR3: TGTGCCAGCAGCTTTTCAGGGGTAGCCAAAAACATTCAGTACTTC. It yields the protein CASSFSGVAKNIQYF.

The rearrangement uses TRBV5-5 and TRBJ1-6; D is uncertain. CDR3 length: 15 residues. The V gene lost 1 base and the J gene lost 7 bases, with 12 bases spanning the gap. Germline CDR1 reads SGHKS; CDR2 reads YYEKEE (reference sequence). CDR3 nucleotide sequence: TGTGCCAGCAGCTTGAATGGCGGATTAAATTCACCCCTCCACTTT. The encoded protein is CASSLNGGLNSPLHF.

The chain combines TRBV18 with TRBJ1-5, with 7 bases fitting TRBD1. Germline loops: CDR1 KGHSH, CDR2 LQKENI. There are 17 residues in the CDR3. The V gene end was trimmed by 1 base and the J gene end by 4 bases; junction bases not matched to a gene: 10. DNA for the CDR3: TGTGCCAGCTCACCACAGGGTAGGGGGCGAGGAAATCAGCCCCAGCATTTT. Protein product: CASSPQGRGRGNQPQHF.

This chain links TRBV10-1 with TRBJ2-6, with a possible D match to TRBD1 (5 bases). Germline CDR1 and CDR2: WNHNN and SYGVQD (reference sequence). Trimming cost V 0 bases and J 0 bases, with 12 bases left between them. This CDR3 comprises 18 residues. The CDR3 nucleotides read TGCGCCAGCAGTGAGTCGAAAGGGGTCAGCTCTGGGGCCAACGTCCTGACTTTC. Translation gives CASSESKGVSSGANVLTF.

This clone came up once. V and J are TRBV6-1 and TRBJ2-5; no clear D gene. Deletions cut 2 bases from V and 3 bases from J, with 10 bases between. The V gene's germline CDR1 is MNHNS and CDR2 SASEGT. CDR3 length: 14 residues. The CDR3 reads CASSESQFKETQYF. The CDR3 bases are TGTGCCAGCAGTGAATCACAATTTAAAGAGACCCAGTACTTC.

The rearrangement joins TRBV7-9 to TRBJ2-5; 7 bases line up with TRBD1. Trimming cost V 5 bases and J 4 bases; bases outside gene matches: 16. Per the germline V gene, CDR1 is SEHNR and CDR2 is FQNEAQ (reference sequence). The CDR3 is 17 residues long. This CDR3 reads CASSPPKAMTGRETQYF. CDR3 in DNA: TGTGCCAGCAGCCCGCCCAAGGCGATGACAGGGCGAGAGACCCAGTACTTC.

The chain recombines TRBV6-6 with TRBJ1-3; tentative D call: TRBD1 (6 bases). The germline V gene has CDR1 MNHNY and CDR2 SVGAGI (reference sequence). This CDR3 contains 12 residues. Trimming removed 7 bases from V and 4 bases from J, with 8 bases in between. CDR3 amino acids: CASTQGGNTIYF. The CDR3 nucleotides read TGTGCCAGCACCCAGGGGGGAAACACCATATATTTT.

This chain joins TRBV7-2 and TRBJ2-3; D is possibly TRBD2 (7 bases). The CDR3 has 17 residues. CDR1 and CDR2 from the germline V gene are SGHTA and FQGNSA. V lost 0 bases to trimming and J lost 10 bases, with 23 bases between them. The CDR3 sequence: CASSLAGGLRAPSAQYF. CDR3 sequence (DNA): TGTGCCAGCAGCTTAGCGGGGGGGCTCCGGGCGCCCTCCGCGCAGTATTTT.

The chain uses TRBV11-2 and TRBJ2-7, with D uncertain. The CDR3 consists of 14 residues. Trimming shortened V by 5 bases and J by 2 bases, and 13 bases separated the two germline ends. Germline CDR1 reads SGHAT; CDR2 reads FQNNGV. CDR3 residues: CASSLTTATYEQYF. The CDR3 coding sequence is TGTGCCAGCAGCCTTACTACTGCAACCTACGAGCAGTACTTC.

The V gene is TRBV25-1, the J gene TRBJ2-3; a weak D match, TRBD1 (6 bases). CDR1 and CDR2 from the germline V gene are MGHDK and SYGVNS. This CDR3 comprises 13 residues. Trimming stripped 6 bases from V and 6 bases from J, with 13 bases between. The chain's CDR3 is CASRHREWDTQYF. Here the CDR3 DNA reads TGTGCCAGCAGACACAGGGAGTGGGATACGCAGTATTTT. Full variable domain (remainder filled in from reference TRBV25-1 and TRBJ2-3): EADIYQTPRYLVIGTGKKITLECSQTMGHDKMYWYQQDPGMELHLIHYSYGVNSTEKGDLSSESTVSRIRTEHFPLTLESARPSHTSQYLCASRHREWDTQYFGPGTRLTVL.

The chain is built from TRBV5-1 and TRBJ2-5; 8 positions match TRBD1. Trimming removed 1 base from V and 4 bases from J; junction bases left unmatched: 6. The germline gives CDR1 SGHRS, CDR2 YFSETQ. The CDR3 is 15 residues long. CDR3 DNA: TGCGCCAGCAGCTTGACAGGGGGTGCCGGAGAGACCCAGTACTTC. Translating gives CASSLTGGAGETQYF.

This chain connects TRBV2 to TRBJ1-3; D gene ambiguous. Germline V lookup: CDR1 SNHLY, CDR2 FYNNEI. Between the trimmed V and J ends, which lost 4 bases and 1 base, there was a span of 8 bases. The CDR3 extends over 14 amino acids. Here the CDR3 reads CASSVGVSGNTIYF. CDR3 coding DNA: TGTGCCAGCAGTGTGGGAGTATCTGGAAACACCATATATTTT.

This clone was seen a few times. Written as DNA, the CDR3 is TGTGCCAGCAGCGTAGACGGACAGAGCTCCTACAATGAGCAGTTCTTC. Protein product: CASSVDGQSSYNEQFF. The chain links TRBV9 to TRBJ2-1, with D possibly being TRBD1 (6 bases). Per the germline V gene, CDR1 is SGDLS and CDR2 is YYNGEE. The length of the CDR3 is 16 residues. V dropped 0 bases and J dropped 0 bases, with 10 bases sitting between them.

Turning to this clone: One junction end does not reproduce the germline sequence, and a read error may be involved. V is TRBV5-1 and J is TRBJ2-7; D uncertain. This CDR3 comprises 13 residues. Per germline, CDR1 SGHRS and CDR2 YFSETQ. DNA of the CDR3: TGCGCCAGCAGCTTCGAAAGCTCCTACGGGCAGTACTTC. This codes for CASSFESSYGQYF.

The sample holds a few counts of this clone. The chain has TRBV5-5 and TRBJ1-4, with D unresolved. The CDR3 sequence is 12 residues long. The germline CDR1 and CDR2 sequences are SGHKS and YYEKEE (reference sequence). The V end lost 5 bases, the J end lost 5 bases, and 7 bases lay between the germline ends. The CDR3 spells CASRARNEKLFF. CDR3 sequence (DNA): TGTGCCAGCAGGGCCAGGAATGAAAAACTGTTTTTT.

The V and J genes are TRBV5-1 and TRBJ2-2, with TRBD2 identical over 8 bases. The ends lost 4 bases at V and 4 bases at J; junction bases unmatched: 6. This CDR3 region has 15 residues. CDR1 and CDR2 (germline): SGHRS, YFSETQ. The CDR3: CASSAGLAFTGELFF. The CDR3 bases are TGCGCCAGCAGCGCCGGACTAGCCTTCACCGGGGAGCTGTTTTTT.

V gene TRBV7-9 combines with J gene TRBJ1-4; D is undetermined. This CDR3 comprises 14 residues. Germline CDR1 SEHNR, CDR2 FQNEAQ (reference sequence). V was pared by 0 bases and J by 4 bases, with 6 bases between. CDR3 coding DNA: TGTGCCAGCAGCTTAGCGCCGAGTAATGAAAAACTGTTTTTT. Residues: CASSLAPSNEKLFF.

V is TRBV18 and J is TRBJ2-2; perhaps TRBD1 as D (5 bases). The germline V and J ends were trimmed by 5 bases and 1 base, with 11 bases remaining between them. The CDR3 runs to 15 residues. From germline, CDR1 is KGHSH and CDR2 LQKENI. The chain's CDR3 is CASSSRQGNTGELFF. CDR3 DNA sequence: TGTGCCAGCTCATCACGGCAGGGGAACACCGGGGAGCTGTTTTTT.

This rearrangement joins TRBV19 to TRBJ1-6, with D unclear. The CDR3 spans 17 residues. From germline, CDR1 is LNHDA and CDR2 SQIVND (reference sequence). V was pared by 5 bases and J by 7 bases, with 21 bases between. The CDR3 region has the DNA TGTGCCAGTAGTCCCCCCGAGGGAGTGGAAGGCAATTCACCCCTCCACTTT. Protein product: CASSPPEGVEGNSPLHF. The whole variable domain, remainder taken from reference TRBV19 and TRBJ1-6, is DGGITQSPKYLFRKEGQNVTLSCEQNLNHDAMYWYRQDPGQGLRLIYYSQIVNDFQKGDIAEGYSVSREKKESFPLTVTSAQKNPTAFYLCASSPPEGVEGNSPLHFGNGTRLTVT.

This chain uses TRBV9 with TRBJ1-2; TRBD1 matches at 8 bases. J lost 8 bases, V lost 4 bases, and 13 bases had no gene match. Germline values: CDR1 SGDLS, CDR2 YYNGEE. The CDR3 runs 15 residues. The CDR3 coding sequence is TGTGCCAGCAGCCTAACCCCGGACAGGGAGGAAGGCTACACCTTC. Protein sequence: CASSLTPDREEGYTF.